This TCR beta chain was found in a study of shared clonotypes between healthy human individuals. The wider study: Each donor's CD4 naive and CD4 memory cells filled three plates apiece, CD8 naive two, and CD8 memory one.

The CDR3 is made up of 15 amino acids. Germline-derived CDR1 and CDR2 are SGHRS and YFSETQ. Trimming removed 0 bases from V and 2 bases from J; junction bases left unmatched: 4. The method was immunoSEQ multiplex PCR; TCRdb's version includes in-frame clones alone and lacks a portion of them. The sample records around 2,000,000 clones, about 92% being singletons. CD8 cells regarded as naive lacked CD45RO, were positively chosen for CCR7, and omitted terminally differentiated effector memory CD45RA+ cells. All donors were healthy HIV-negative adults lacking recent acute infections or vaccinations. The receptor was derived from a man younger than 35 in good health. Some clones in this sample may be carry-over from other donors' samples. This chain links TRBV5-1 with TRBJ2-7; 8 positions agree with TRBD1. Material: naive CD8+ T cells from PBMCs. The CDR3 sequence is CASSLDAGGPYEQYF. Here the CDR3 DNA reads TGCGCCAGCAGCTTGGACGCAGGGGGCCCCTACGAGCAGTACTTC.